One sample yielded the 18 T cell receptor beta chains listed below, sequenced in a study of blood T cells in healthy people across ages. Then a second PCR, running roughly 7 to 11 cycles, was carried out with a sample-barcoded 5' primer and a J-beta primer mix. TCRdb fed the 5' RACE reads into MiXCR, producing one record per CDR3 protein. In the table there are some 1.1 million distinct CDR3 sequences, more than 30% of which are singletons. Sequencing input: blood. The receptors here all came from a man younger than 30 in good health.

With regard to this clonotype: Germline is not matched at one junction end, which may reflect a read error. The V gene is TRBV20-1, the J gene TRBJ2-1; 14 bases are a match to TRBD2. The germline V gene has CDR1 DFQATT and CDR2 SNEGSKA (reference sequence). The CDR3 is made up of 16 amino acids. The DNA for the CDR3 is TGCGGTGCTATGGGACTAGCGGGAGAAGCATACAATGAGCAGTTCTTC. It specifies CGAMGLAGEAYNEQFF.

This chain connects TRBV7-9 to TRBJ2-3; 13 positions match TRBD2. This CDR3 region has 18 residues. Germline CDR1 is SEHNR and CDR2 is FQNEAQ (reference sequence). V was pared by 5 bases and J by 0 bases, with 8 bases of the junction left unmatched. CDR3 in amino acids: CASSPSTSGGISTDTQYF. CDR3 sequence (DNA): TGTGCCAGCAGCCCCTCGACTAGCGGGGGGATCAGCACAGATACGCAGTATTTT.

Many counts were recorded for this clonotype. V is TRBV12-3 or TRBV12-4 and J is TRBJ2-1, with TRBD1 as a possible D gene (5 bases). CDR3 length: 12 amino acids. The V end was cut by 5 bases, the J end by 8 bases, with 10 bases between. The CDR3 reads CASSDSGYEQFF. The CDR3 DNA reads TGTGCCAGCAGTGACAGTGGGTATGAGCAGTTCTTC.

This clonotype has just a few counts. This chain links TRBV7-2 with TRBJ2-5; TRBD2 agrees at 10 bases. This CDR3 is built from 16 residues. J gave up 3 bases and V 0 bases, and 4 bases lay outside the gene matches. Germline CDR1 and CDR2: SGHTA and FQGNSA. The chain's CDR3 is CASSLAVAGGKETQYF. CDR3 nucleotide sequence: TGTGCCAGCAGCTTAGCGGTAGCGGGGGGAAAAGAGACCCAGTACTTC. Using reference TRBV7-2 and TRBJ2-5 for the parts outside the CDR3, the full variable domain is GAGVSQSPSNKVTEKGKDVELRCDPISGHTALYWYRQSLGQGLEFLIYFQGNSAPDKSGLPSDRFSAERTGGSVSTLTIQRTQQEDSAVYLCASSLAVAGGKETQYFGPGTRLLVL.

V and J are TRBV14 and TRBJ2-3; TRBD2 aligns across 7 bases. Germline values: CDR1 SGHDN, CDR2 FVKESK. The ends lost 0 bases at V and 6 bases at J; junction bases unmatched: 6. This CDR3 region has 15 residues. The CDR3 loop is CASSQDWGGTDTQYF. DNA for the CDR3: TGTGCCAGCAGCCAAGATTGGGGGGGGACGGATACGCAGTATTTT.

This clonotype has a handful of counts. The chain carries TRBV7-9 and TRBJ1-5; 7 bases line up with TRBD1. CDR3 length: 15 amino acids. The J segment lost 7 bases and the V segment lost 4 bases, leaving 10 bases of the junction unmatched. Germline CDR1 and CDR2: SEHNR and FQNEAQ (reference sequence). CDR3 bases: TGTGCCAGCAGCTCTGACAGGGAAGAATACCAGCCCCAGCATTTT. This codes for CASSSDREEYQPQHF.

V gene TRBV10-3 combines with J gene TRBJ1-1; maybe TRBD1 (5 bases). The V end was cut by 10 bases, the J end by 2 bases, with 26 bases between. CDR1 ENHRY and CDR2 SYGVKD come from the germline V gene. There are 17 residues in the CDR3. CDR3 sequence reads: CATKTPGTPVGNTEAFF. DNA of the CDR3: TGTGCCACGAAGACTCCCGGGACGCCAGTGGGAAACACTGAAGCTTTCTTT.

On this clonotype: One junction end disagrees with the germline gene, perhaps due to a read error. This chain uses TRBV2 with TRBJ1-4, with D maybe TRBD1 (6 bases). The CDR3 extends over 15 amino acids. The germline V gene encodes CDR1 SNHLY and CDR2 FYNNEI. The CDR3 is CASNRDLATSEKLFF. As DNA, the CDR3 is TGTGCCAGCAACAGGGACCTTGCAACTAGTGAAAAACTGTTTTTT.

The chain couples TRBV12-5 to TRBJ2-2; no clear D. CDR3 length: 16 amino acids. Looked up from germline, CDR1 is LGHNT and CDR2 is FRNRAP. V lost 2 bases, J lost 0 bases, and 10 bases lay in between. CDR3 nucleotide sequence: TGTGCTAGTGGTTTGACGAGTTTCGCGAACACCGGGGAGCTGTTTTTT. Translating it yields CASGLTSFANTGELFF.

In this sample, this clonotype turned up once. The genes are TRBV12-3 or TRBV12-4 and TRBJ1-6, with 8 nucleotides matching TRBD1. With 3 bases clipped from V and 7 bases from J, the junction kept 8 bases outside the gene matches. The CDR3 extends over 16 amino acids. The CDR3 DNA reads as TGTGCCAGCAGTTTGTCGTGGACAGGGCAAAATTCACCCCTCCACTTT. As protein: CASSLSWTGQNSPLHF.

This clonotype came up a few times. The chain couples TRBV4-3 to TRBJ2-3; no reliable D call. CDR1 LGHNA and CDR2 YSLEER come from the germline V gene. The germline V and J ends were trimmed by 8 bases and 0 bases, with 15 bases remaining between them. CDR3 size: 15 residues. The CDR3 loop is CASSKKVASTDTQYF. The CDR3, as DNA: TGCGCCAGCTCCAAGAAGGTCGCTAGCACAGATACGCAGTATTTT.

This clonotype showed up just a few times. The rearrangement uses TRBV20-1 and TRBJ1-4; D is undetermined. Trimming took off 5 bases at V and 3 bases at J, with 13 bases between the two ends. From germline, CDR1 is DFQATT and CDR2 SNEGSKA (reference sequence). CDR3 size: 14 residues. The CDR3 DNA sequence: TGCAGTGCTTCTTTCCCGGGGTCTAATGAAAAACTGTTTTTT. Amino acids: CSASFPGSNEKLFF.

This rearrangement joins TRBV28 to TRBJ2-1; 7 bases agree with TRBD1. Looked up from germline, CDR1 is MDHEN and CDR2 is SYDVKM. The CDR3 loop spans 14 amino acids. V shed 5 bases, J shed 6 bases, and the junction held 7 bases outside the gene matches. CDR3 in DNA: TGTGCCAGCAGTACCAACAGGGGTGGCAATGAGCAGTTCTTC. It is translated as CASSTNRGGNEQFF.

This rearrangement joins TRBV29-1 to TRBJ2-1, with 9 bases identical to TRBD1. The germline CDR1 and CDR2 sequences are SQVTM and ANQGSEA. This CDR3 spans 16 amino acids. Trimming took 2 bases from V and 6 from J; bases not matched to a gene: 11. As DNA, the CDR3 is TGCAGCGTTGAATCCTTGGACAGGGGAATTGCCAATGAGCAGTTCTTC. It encodes CSVESLDRGIANEQFF.

With respect to this clonotype: At one boundary the junction diverges from the germline segment, which might be a read error. This rearrangement joins TRBV24-1 to TRBJ2-1; D is perhaps TRBD2 (6 bases). Germline CDR1 reads KGHDR; CDR2 reads SFDVKD. The CDR3 has 16 residues. CDR3 in amino acids: CAISDLMGGSYNEQFF. CDR3 sequence (DNA): TGTGCCATCAGTGATTTGATGGGGGGTTCCTACAATGAGCAGTTCTTC.

The gene calls are TRBV20-1 and TRBJ1-1, with TRBD1 identical over 7 bases. The CDR3 covers 16 residues. V gave up 1 base and J gave up 1 base; unmatched junction bases: 9. CDR1 is DFQATT, CDR2 SNEGSKA, per germline (reference sequence). The CDR3 DNA follows: TGCAGTGCTAGAGTAGAGGGGGCAGGCGAGAACACTGAAGCTTTCTTT. Amino acids: CSARVEGAGENTEAFF.

The V call is TRBV5-4, the J call TRBJ2-3; the D gene is possibly TRBD1 (6 bases). V shed 4 bases and J shed 0 bases, with 12 bases lying between them. CDR1 is SGHNT, CDR2 YYREEE, per germline (reference sequence). This CDR3 contains 15 residues. CDR3 amino acids: CASSARTASTDTQYF. The CDR3 DNA is TGTGCCAGCAGCGCCCGGACAGCGAGCACAGATACGCAGTATTTT. Full variable domain (rest looked up from reference TRBV5-4 and TRBJ2-3): ETGVTQSPTHLIKTRGQQVTLRCSSQSGHNTVSWYQQALGQGPQFIFQYYREEENGRGNFPPRFSGLQFPNYSSELNVNALELDDSALYLCASSARTASTDTQYFGPGTRLTVL.

Of note for this clonotype: The germline gene is not matched at one end of the junction; a read error may be the cause. V gene TRBV9 combines with J gene TRBJ2-1, with TRBD1 identical over 8 bases. Germline V CDR1 and CDR2: SGDLS, YYNGEE. The CDR3 extends over 15 amino acids. CDR3 bases: TGTGCCAACAGCACGCAGGGGGCGCCTATTAATGAGCAGTTCTTC. Encoded protein: CANSTQGAPINEQFF.